A single sample gave rise to the 20 T cell receptor beta chains below, sequenced in a study of T-cell memory formation after mild COVID-19. In TCRdb, the 5' RACE reads were re-called with MiXCR into one record per CDR3 protein. The sample lists about 130,000 distinct CDR3 sequences; roughly 6.2% were seen once. Material: PBMCs or a T cell subset sorted from them (not recorded which). The source is an adult woman who had mild COVID-19 (a few samples of this study predate the infection). Cell type and time point are not known.

The CDR3 DNA sequence: TGTGCCAGTAGTAAGCAGGATCAGGGCTTGGCAGATACGCAGTATTTT. It yields the protein CASSKQDQGLADTQYF. V and J are TRBV19 and TRBJ2-3; weak D call: TRBD1 (5 bases). V lost 4 bases to trimming and J lost 4 bases, with 18 bases between them. Germline V CDR1 and CDR2: LNHDA, SQIVND (reference sequence). The CDR3 loop spans 16 amino acids.

This clonotype was seen ten or more times. The rearrangement links TRBV7-6 to TRBJ2-3; perhaps TRBD1 as D (6 bases). V lost 6 bases and J 1 base, leaving 8 bases between the germline ends. The CDR3 consists of 13 residues. The germline V gene has CDR1 SGHVS and CDR2 FNYEAQ. CDR3 DNA sequence: TGTGCCAGCAGTTCAGGGGGCACAGATACGCAGTATTTT. It specifies CASSSGGTDTQYF.

This clonotype was seen more than once but under ten times. V usage is TRBV20-1 and J usage is TRBJ2-7; possible D gene TRBD2, 6 bases. Trimming cost V 3 bases and J 0 bases, with 18 bases left between them. Germline V gives CDR1 DFQATT, CDR2 SNEGSKA (reference sequence). There are 16 residues in the CDR3. The CDR3 is CSARRAGTLSSYEQYF. Written as DNA, the CDR3 is TGCAGTGCTAGGAGGGCCGGGACTCTCAGCTCCTACGAGCAGTACTTC.

This clonotype was recorded at least ten times. The chain couples TRBV5-1 to TRBJ1-1, with D perhaps matching TRBD1 (6 bases). V lost 3 bases and J lost 2, with 14 bases in between. The CDR3 runs to 15 residues. Germline assignment: CDR1 SGHRS and CDR2 YFSETQ. The CDR3 protein is CASSSPGQRNTEAFF. As DNA, the CDR3 is TGCGCCAGCAGCTCCCCGGGACAAAGAAACACTGAAGCTTTCTTT. Looking up the rest from reference TRBV5-1 and TRBJ1-1 gives the full variable domain: KAGVTQTPRYLIKTRGQQVTLSCSPISGHRSVSWYQQTPGQGLQFLFEYFSETQRNKGNFPGRFSGRQFSNSRSEMNVSTLELGDSALYLCASSSPGQRNTEAFFGQGTRLTVV.

This clonotype was seen many times. The gene calls are TRBV4-1 and TRBJ2-7; D remains unclear. The germline V gene encodes CDR1 MGHRA and CDR2 YSYEKL. Trimming took 4 bases from V and 2 from J, leaving 15 bases between them. CDR3 length equals 15 residues. The CDR3 sequence is CASSPDVGFTYEQYF. CDR3 sequence (DNA): TGCGCCAGCAGCCCCGACGTAGGTTTTACCTACGAGCAGTACTTC.

The chain recombines TRBV12-3 or TRBV12-4 with TRBJ2-1, with D perhaps being TRBD1 or TRBD2 (5 bases each). CDR3 length equals 11 residues. Trimming removed 8 bases at V and 15 bases at J, with 17 bases between. CDR3 nucleotide sequence: TGTGCCAGCGGCTCGTTTGAGGGGCTGTTCTTC. It is translated as CASGSFEGLFF.

The rearrangement joins TRBV5-4 to TRBJ2-1, with 7 bases fitting TRBD1. In germline, CDR1 is SGHNT, CDR2 YYREEE (reference sequence). This CDR3 has 13 amino acids. Trimming took 3 bases from V and 9 from J; bases not matched to a gene: 6. The CDR3 loop is CASSSDRVLEQFF. The CDR3 coding sequence is TGTGCCAGCAGCTCCGACAGGGTCCTTGAGCAGTTCTTC. Full variable domain (outside the CDR3, taken from reference TRBV5-4 and TRBJ2-1): ETGVTQSPTHLIKTRGQQVTLRCSSQSGHNTVSWYQQALGQGPQFIFQYYREEENGRGNFPPRFSGLQFPNYSSELNVNALELDDSALYLCASSSDRVLEQFFGPGTRLTVL.

The chain is built from TRBV5-1 and TRBJ2-7; D call uncertain. Germline assignment: CDR1 SGHRS and CDR2 YFSETQ. This CDR3 region has 12 residues. Deletions cut 7 bases from V and 1 base from J, with 9 bases between. CDR3 residues: CASAVDSYEQYF. Here the CDR3 DNA reads TGCGCCAGCGCAGTCGATTCCTACGAGCAGTACTTC.

V and J are TRBV7-8 and TRBJ2-3; 12 nucleotides line up with TRBD2. Germline CDR1 reads SGHVS; CDR2 reads FQNEAQ. With V trimmed by 5 bases and J by 13 bases, 10 bases remained unmatched. This CDR3 region has 14 residues. The CDR3 loop reads CASSLRLAGVSKYF. Here the CDR3 DNA reads TGTGCCAGCAGCCTAAGACTAGCGGGAGTTTCAAAGTATTTT.

This clonotype was detected ten times or more. This chain links TRBV29-1 with TRBJ2-7; 7 positions agree with TRBD1. The CDR3 is 13 residues long. Germline V CDR1 and CDR2: SQVTM, ANQGSEA. Trimming cost V 4 bases and J 6 bases; bases outside gene matches: 9. The CDR3 DNA reads TGCAGCGTTGCGGCTCCAGGGGGTTTCGAGCAGTACTTC. Translation: CSVAAPGGFEQYF.

This clonotype was counted between two and nine times. This chain links TRBV5-1 with TRBJ1-1; D is uncertain. The CDR3 runs 15 residues. Germline CDR1 reads SGHRS; CDR2 reads YFSETQ. V dropped 3 bases and J dropped 1 base, with 13 bases sitting between them. This CDR3 is CASSSEPLGNTEAFF. The CDR3 DNA reads as TGCGCCAGCAGCTCGGAACCCCTGGGGAACACTGAAGCTTTCTTT.

The rearrangement links TRBV12-3 or TRBV12-4 to TRBJ1-1; 7 nucleotides match TRBD1. CDR3 length: 14 amino acids. The V and J ends lost 8 bases and 4 bases, in that order; junction bases with no gene match: 10. The CDR3 DNA reads as TGTGCCAGCTCCTCGACAGGGTTCAGCACTGAAGCTTTCTTT. This sequence encodes CASSSTGFSTEAFF.

At least ten counts were recorded for this clonotype. The chain carries TRBV7-2 and TRBJ1-2; D remains ambiguous. Germline CDR1 reads SGHTA; CDR2 reads FQGNSA. V was cut by 1 base and J by 1 base, with 4 bases left in between. The CDR3 is 13 amino acids. CDR3 sequence: CASSLGINYGYTF. The CDR3 nucleotides read TGTGCCAGCAGCTTAGGGATTAACTATGGCTACACCTTC.

Many counts were recorded for this clonotype. V and J are TRBV12-3 or TRBV12-4 and TRBJ2-1, with D perhaps TRBD2 (6 bases). The CDR3 contains 14 residues. The V and J ends lost 11 bases and 2 bases respectively, with 16 bases between them. The CDR3 DNA follows: TGTGCCCAGGCGGGTAGCGGACCCTACAATGAGCAGTTCTTC. Protein sequence: CAQAGSGPYNEQFF.

The table lists this clonotype with many counts. The chain is built from TRBV5-1 and TRBJ2-1, with TRBD1 matching over 8 bases. The CDR3 loop spans 12 amino acids. CDR1 is SGHRS, CDR2 YFSETQ, per germline. With V trimmed by 7 bases and J by 8 bases, 5 bases remained unmatched. For the CDR3, the DNA is TGCGCCAGCCGGTTACAGGGGGATGAGCAGTTCTTC. This translates into CASRLQGDEQFF.

This clonotype was found many times. The chain joins TRBV12-3 or TRBV12-4 to TRBJ2-3; tentative D call: TRBD2 (6 bases). CDR3 length: 11 amino acids. V was clipped by 8 bases and J by 6 bases, with 9 bases between them. The DNA for the CDR3 is TGTGCCAGCCGGGACTCGGATACGCAGTATTTT. As protein: CASRDSDTQYF.

This clonotype was detected many times. The rearrangement links TRBV20-1 to TRBJ1-1; perhaps TRBD1 as D (6 bases). The CDR3 contains 14 residues. V shed 5 bases and J shed 1 base, with 14 bases lying between them. Germline CDR1 DFQATT, CDR2 SNEGSKA (reference sequence). The CDR3 here is CSAAPGAGNTEAFF. CDR3 bases: TGCAGTGCTGCCCCGGGGGCGGGGAACACTGAAGCTTTCTTT.

This rearrangement joins TRBV29-1 to TRBJ2-7, with TRBD2 matching 7 bases. Trimming took 0 bases from V and 2 from J; bases not matched to a gene: 10. Germline V gene lookup returns CDR1 SQVTM and CDR2 ANQGSEA. The CDR3 is 16 residues long. The chain's CDR3 is CSVEDRGSGLAYEQYF. For the CDR3, the DNA is TGCAGCGTTGAAGATCGGGGTAGCGGGTTGGCCTACGAGCAGTACTTC.

This clonotype appeared many times. This rearrangement joins TRBV7-9 to TRBJ2-6; possible D gene TRBD2, 5 bases. Germline V gene lookup returns CDR1 SEHNR and CDR2 FQNEAQ (reference sequence). CDR3 size: 17 residues. V shed 5 bases and J shed 0 bases, with 14 bases lying between them. DNA for the CDR3: TGTGCCAGCAGCCCCGGGATCTCGAGCTCTGGGGCCAACGTCCTGACTTTC. This sequence encodes CASSPGISSSGANVLTF. Based on the CDR3 plus reference TRBV7-9 and TRBJ2-6, the full variable domain is DTGVSQNPRHKITKRGQNVTFRCDPISEHNRLYWYRQTLGQGPEFLTYFQNEAQLEKSRLLSDRFSAERPKGSFSTLEIQRTEQGDSAMYLCASSPGISSSGANVLTFGAGSRLTVL.

The chain employs TRBV12-3 or TRBV12-4 and TRBJ2-1; no definite D call. The CDR3 loop spans 15 amino acids. The ends were cut back, 0 bases at V and 9 bases at J, with 15 bases in the middle. The chain's CDR3 is CASSLAVSPNPEQFF. In nucleotides, the CDR3 is TGTGCCAGCAGTTTAGCCGTGTCCCCCAATCCTGAGCAGTTCTTC.